Shown below are 20 T cell receptor beta chains from a single sample sequenced in a study of blood T cell repertoires in COVID-19. Method: immunoSEQ multiplex PCR; TCRdb's copy keeps in-frame clones and lacks some. The data hold approximately 220,000 clones, with 70% to 90% observed a single time. Sequenced material: PBMCs or T cells enriched from blood (not recorded which). The receptors here all came from a woman in her thirties or forties with acute COVID-19.

A single count supports this clone. This chain uses TRBV5-1 with TRBJ1-6; 8 nucleotides line up with TRBD1. Germline lookup yields CDR1 SGHRS and CDR2 YFSETQ. The CDR3 extends over 17 amino acids. V shed 5 bases, J shed 7 bases, and the junction held 14 bases outside the gene matches. The chain's CDR3 is CASSKTGAGGGNSPLHF. The CDR3 DNA sequence: TGCGCCAGCAGTAAAACCGGGGCAGGGGGCGGAAATTCACCCCTCCACTTT.

The CDR3 DNA reads TGTGCCAGCAGTTTAGGGGCAGGGGATGGCTACACCTTC. Its translation is CASSLGAGDGYTF. The gene calls are TRBV27 and TRBJ1-2, with a tentative D call TRBD1 (6 bases). V gave up 2 bases and J gave up 6 bases, with 10 bases separating them. The germline CDR1 and CDR2 sequences are MNHEY and SMNVEV (reference sequence). The CDR3 consists of 13 residues.

The CDR3, as DNA: TGTGCCAGCAGTGAGGGGACAGGAGTAAACTATGGCTACACCTTC. It yields the protein CASSEGTGVNYGYTF. J is TRBJ1-2 and V is TRBV2, with 8 bases identical to TRBD1. The CDR3 runs to 15 residues. Germline V gives CDR1 SNHLY, CDR2 FYNNEI. J gave up 2 bases and V 3 bases, and 5 bases lay outside the gene matches. The full variable domain, rest sourced from reference TRBV2 and TRBJ1-2, is EPEVTQTPSHQVTQMGQEVILRCVPISNHLYFYWYRQILGQKVEFLVSFYNNEISEKSEIFDDQFSVERPDGSNFTLKIRSTKLEDSAMYFCASSEGTGVNYGYTFGSGTRLTVV.

The rearrangement uses TRBV29-1 and TRBJ2-7, with D perhaps TRBD2 (5 bases). Looked up from germline, CDR1 is SQVTM and CDR2 is ANQGSEA. Deletions cut 7 bases from V and 4 bases from J, with 23 bases between. The CDR3 consists of 15 residues. In nucleotides, the CDR3 is TGCAGCGCCGGTGCGGAGTCTAGCACGGGTTACGAGCAGTACTTC. The encoded protein is CSAGAESSTGYEQYF.

This clone was observed once. This chain uses TRBV19 with TRBJ2-7; 7 bases align to TRBD2. The J segment lost 2 bases and the V segment lost 1 base, leaving 5 bases of the junction unmatched. There are 15 residues in the CDR3. Germline CDR1 LNHDA, CDR2 SQIVND (reference sequence). The CDR3 nucleotides are TGTGCCAGTAGTATAGGGGGGGGGTCCCCCTACGAGCAGTACTTC. This sequence encodes CASSIGGGSPYEQYF. Based on the CDR3 plus reference TRBV19 and TRBJ2-7, the full variable domain is DGGITQSPKYLFRKEGQNVTLSCEQNLNHDAMYWYRQDPGQGLRLIYYSQIVNDFQKGDIAEGYSVSREKKESFPLTVTSAQKNPTAFYLCASSIGGGSPYEQYFGPGTRLTVT.

This chain connects TRBV5-6 to TRBJ2-3; D possibly corresponds to TRBD2 (6 bases). There are 13 residues in the CDR3. The ends were cut back, 5 bases at V and 10 bases at J, with 17 bases in the middle. Germline CDR1 SGHDT, CDR2 YYEEEE. The CDR3 reads CASSLRRPGAQYF. Here the CDR3 DNA reads TGTGCCAGCAGTCTCCGGCGACCGGGGGCGCAGTATTTT.

In its sample, this clone was seen a few times. This chain connects TRBV19 to TRBJ1-1; 7 bases align to TRBD1. The trim removed 9 bases at V and 5 bases at J, leaving 12 bases unmatched. Germline CDR1 and CDR2: LNHDA and SQIVND (reference sequence). CDR3 size: 14 residues. Written as DNA, the CDR3 is TGTGCCAGCCACCTGGGGACAGAGGTAACTGAAGCTTTCTTT. Amino acids: CASHLGTEVTEAFF.

The genes are TRBV5-1 and TRBJ2-1, with D possibly TRBD1 on 5 matching bases. The CDR3 is 15 residues long. Trimming took off 0 bases at V and 1 base at J, with 8 bases between the two ends. The germline V gene has CDR1 SGHRS and CDR2 YFSETQ. This CDR3 reads CASSLGGLSYNEQFF. The CDR3 region has the DNA TGCGCCAGCAGCTTGGGGGGCCTATCCTACAATGAGCAGTTCTTC.

The chain has TRBV7-9 and TRBJ2-7, with D perhaps matching TRBD1 (6 bases). V lost 5 bases and J 0 bases, leaving 17 bases between the germline ends. The germline gives CDR1 SEHNR, CDR2 FQNEAQ (reference sequence). This CDR3 comprises 16 residues. DNA for the CDR3: TGTGCCAGCAGCGACAACCGGGACACGGTCTCCTACGAGCAGTACTTC. Translated: CASSDNRDTVSYEQYF.

This clone was seen only once. This chain links TRBV7-2 with TRBJ2-5, with 12 bases matching TRBD1. The V segment lost 2 bases and the J segment 5 bases; nucleotides outside the gene matches: 6. CDR3 size: 16 residues. Germline assignment: CDR1 SGHTA and CDR2 FQGNSA. The CDR3 reads CASSLSGTGGVETQYF. The CDR3 bases are TGTGCCAGCAGCTTATCCGGGACAGGGGGCGTGGAGACCCAGTACTTC.

V is TRBV3-1 (or the pseudogene TRBV3-2) and J is TRBJ1-1; no clear D gene. V was pared by 1 base and J by 0 bases, with 9 bases between. There are 15 residues in the CDR3. The germline V gene has CDR1 LGHDT and CDR2 YNNKEL (reference sequence). This chain's CDR3 is CASSQARALNTEAFF. The CDR3 nucleotides read TGTGCCAGCAGCCAAGCGAGGGCCTTGAACACTGAAGCTTTCTTT.

The CDR3 sequence: CASSVSGQSGLETQYF. CDR3 DNA sequence: TGTGCCAGCAGCGTTTCCGGACAGTCCGGATTGGAGACCCAGTACTTC. V gene TRBV11-3 combines with J gene TRBJ2-5, with D possibly being TRBD1 (6 bases). The CDR3 sequence is 16 residues long. Germline V CDR1 and CDR2: SGHNT, YENEEA. The germline V and J ends were trimmed by 5 bases and 5 bases, with 21 bases remaining between them.

This chain connects TRBV28 to TRBJ2-4; perhaps TRBD1 as D (6 bases). The CDR3 length is 16 residues. V shed 3 bases and J shed 0 bases, with 12 bases lying between them. Per the germline V gene, CDR1 is MDHEN and CDR2 is SYDVKM. This chain's CDR3 is CASSLQGQTAKNIQYF. CDR3 coding DNA: TGTGCCAGCAGTTTGCAGGGGCAAACAGCCAAAAACATTCAGTACTTC.

Regarding this clone: Other DNA variants within this sample encode the same CDR3. The J gene is TRBJ1-5, the V gene TRBV9, with 10 bases aligning to TRBD1. CDR3 length: 15 residues. With 2 bases clipped from V and 3 bases from J, the junction kept 2 bases outside the gene matches. CDR1 and CDR2 from the germline V gene are SGDLS and YYNGEE. CDR3 DNA: TGTGCCAGCAGCGTGGGGACAGGGGACAATCAGCCCCAGCATTTT. The encoded protein is CASSVGTGDNQPQHF.

This clone has just a few counts. In the same sample, other DNA sequences code for this CDR3. The chain recombines TRBV19 with TRBJ1-5, with TRBD1 matching 7 bases. V lost 5 bases and J lost 2; bases outside the gene matches: 3. Looked up from germline, CDR1 is LNHDA and CDR2 is SQIVND (reference sequence). CDR3 length: 14 residues. The CDR3 sequence: CASSSTGGNQPQHF. The DNA for the CDR3 is TGTGCCAGTAGTTCTACAGGGGGCAATCAGCCCCAGCATTTT.

The V and J genes are TRBV2 and TRBJ2-5; a possible D gene is TRBD1 (6 bases). Trimming took 1 base from V and 2 from J, leaving 11 bases between them. This CDR3 contains 15 residues. The germline CDR1 and CDR2 sequences are SNHLY and FYNNEI. Here the CDR3 DNA reads TGTGCCAGCAGTGAAGTTGTCGGGACACAAGAGACCCAGTACTTC. Its translation is CASSEVVGTQETQYF.

The CDR3 protein is CASNRGGPNTGELFF. Written as DNA, the CDR3 is TGTGCCAGTAACCGGGGGGGACCGAACACCGGGGAGCTGTTTTTT. The genes are TRBV19 and TRBJ2-2, with 8 bases lining up with TRBD2. V lost 7 bases, J lost 0 bases, and 4 bases stayed unmatched. CDR1 is LNHDA and CDR2 is SQIVND in the germline V gene (reference sequence). The CDR3 sequence is 15 residues long.

The rearrangement uses TRBV5-1 and TRBJ2-7, with 10 bases aligning to TRBD1. Per germline, CDR1 SGHRS and CDR2 YFSETQ. This CDR3 spans 15 amino acids. V trimming: 5 bases; J trimming: 5 bases; junction bases outside the gene matches: 10. Written as DNA, the CDR3 is TGCGCCAGCAGGGGGACAGGGGTCTCCCGGGACGAGCAGTACTTC. Translation gives CASRGTGVSRDEQYF.

This clone appeared once. The chain recombines TRBV5-6 with TRBJ2-7, with 7 bases that match TRBD1. The CDR3 length is 14 residues. CDR1 SGHDT and CDR2 YYEEEE come from the germline V gene. The V segment lost 0 bases and the J segment 5 bases; nucleotides outside the gene matches: 5. The CDR3 loop is CASSLGTGVNEQYF. The CDR3 DNA follows: TGTGCCAGCAGCTTGGGAACAGGGGTAAACGAGCAGTACTTC.

This clone was seen a single time. The rearrangement uses TRBV9 and TRBJ2-5; maybe TRBD2 (6 bases). V dropped 3 bases and J dropped 5 bases, with 14 bases sitting between them. Germline V gives CDR1 SGDLS, CDR2 YYNGEE. The CDR3 consists of 14 residues. In nucleotides, the CDR3 is TGTGCCAGCAGCGCCCACCAGGAGGGGGAGACCCAGTACTTC. Translated: CASSAHQEGETQYF.